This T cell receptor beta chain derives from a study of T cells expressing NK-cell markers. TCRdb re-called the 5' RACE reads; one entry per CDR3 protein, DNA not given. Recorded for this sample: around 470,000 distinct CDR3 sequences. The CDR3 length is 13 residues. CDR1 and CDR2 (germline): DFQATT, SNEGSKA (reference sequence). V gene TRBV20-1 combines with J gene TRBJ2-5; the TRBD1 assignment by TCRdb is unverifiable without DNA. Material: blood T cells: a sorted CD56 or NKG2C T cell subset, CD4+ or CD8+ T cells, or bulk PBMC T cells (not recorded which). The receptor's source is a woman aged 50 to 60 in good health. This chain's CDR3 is CSARGPGQETQYF.